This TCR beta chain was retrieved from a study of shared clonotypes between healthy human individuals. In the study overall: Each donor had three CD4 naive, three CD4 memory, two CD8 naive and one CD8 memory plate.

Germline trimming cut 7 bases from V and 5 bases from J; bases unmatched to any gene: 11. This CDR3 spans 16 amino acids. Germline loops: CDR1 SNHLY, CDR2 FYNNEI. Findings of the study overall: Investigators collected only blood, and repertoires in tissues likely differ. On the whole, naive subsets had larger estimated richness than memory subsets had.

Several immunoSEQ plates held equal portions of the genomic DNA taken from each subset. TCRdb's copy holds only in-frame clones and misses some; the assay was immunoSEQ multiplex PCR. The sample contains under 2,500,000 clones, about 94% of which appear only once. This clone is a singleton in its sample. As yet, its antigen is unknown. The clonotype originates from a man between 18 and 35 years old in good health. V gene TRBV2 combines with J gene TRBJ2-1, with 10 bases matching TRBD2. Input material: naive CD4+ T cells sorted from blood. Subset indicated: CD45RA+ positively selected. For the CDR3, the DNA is TGTGCCAGCACAGTAGCGGGGGGCACTATTAACAATGAGCAGTTCTTC. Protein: CASTVAGGTINNEQFF.